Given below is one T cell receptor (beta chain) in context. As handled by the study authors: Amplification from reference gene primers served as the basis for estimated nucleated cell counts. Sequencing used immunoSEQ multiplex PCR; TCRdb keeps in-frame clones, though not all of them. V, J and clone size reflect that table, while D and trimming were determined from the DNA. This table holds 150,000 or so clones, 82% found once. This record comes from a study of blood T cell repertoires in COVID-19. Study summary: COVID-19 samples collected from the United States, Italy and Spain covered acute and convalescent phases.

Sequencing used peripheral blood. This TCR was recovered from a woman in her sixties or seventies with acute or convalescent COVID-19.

The CDR3: CASSSSSYEQYF. In nucleotides, the CDR3 is TGTGCCAGCAGCTCTAGCTCCTACGAGCAGTACTTC. The chain combines TRBV3-1 (or the pseudogene TRBV3-2) with TRBJ2-7, with D unclear. This CDR3 spans 12 amino acids. Germline lookup yields CDR1 LGHDT and CDR2 YNNKEL (reference sequence). V was shortened by 5 bases and J by 0 bases, with 5 bases between the two germline ends.